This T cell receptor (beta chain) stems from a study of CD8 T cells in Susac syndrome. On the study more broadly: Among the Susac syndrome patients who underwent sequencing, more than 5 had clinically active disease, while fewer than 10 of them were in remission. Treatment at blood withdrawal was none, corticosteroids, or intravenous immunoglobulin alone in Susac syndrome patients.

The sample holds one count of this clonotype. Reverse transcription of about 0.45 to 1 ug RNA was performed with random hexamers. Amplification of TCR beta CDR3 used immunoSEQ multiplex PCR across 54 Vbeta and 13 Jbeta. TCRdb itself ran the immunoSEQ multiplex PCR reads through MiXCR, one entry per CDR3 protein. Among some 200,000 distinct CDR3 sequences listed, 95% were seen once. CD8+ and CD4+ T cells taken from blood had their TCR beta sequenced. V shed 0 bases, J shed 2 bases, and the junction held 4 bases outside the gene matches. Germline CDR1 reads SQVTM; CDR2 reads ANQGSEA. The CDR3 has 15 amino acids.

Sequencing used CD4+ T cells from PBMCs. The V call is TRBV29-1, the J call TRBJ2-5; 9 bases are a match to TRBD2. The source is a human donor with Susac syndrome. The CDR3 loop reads CSVEDQAGGQETQYF. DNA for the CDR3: TGCAGCGTTGAAGATCAAGCGGGGGGTCAAGAGACCCAGTACTTC. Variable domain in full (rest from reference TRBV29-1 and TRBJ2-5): SAVISQKPSRDICQRGTSLTIQCQVDSQVTMMFWYRQQPGQSLTLIATANQGSEATYESGFVIDKFPISRPNLTFSTLTVSNMSPEDSSIYLCSVEDQAGGQETQYFGPGTRLLVL.